This passage covers 23 T cell receptor beta chains from one sample sequenced in a study of T cells in women clearing cervical HPV infection. The assay was immunoSEQ multiplex PCR, and TCRdb's table has in-frame clones only and misses some. Reported are 20,000 to 25,000 clones; the ten largest clones contain approximately 6.3%. The sequencing sample was made of blood buffy coat. The receptor source for this set is a woman aged 18 to 75 with a cervical HPV16 infection that either progressed to CIN3+ or cleared (not recorded which).

As concerns this clone: The read halts 3 residues ahead of the CDR3 end, with the missing end drawn from the germline J gene. This chain joins TRBV6-2 or TRBV6-3 and TRBJ2-7; 8 nucleotides align to TRBD2. The CDR3 loop spans 17 amino acids. Losses at the gene ends were 2 bases for V and 1 base for J; bases not matched to a gene: 10. The germline V gene encodes CDR1 MNHEY and CDR2 SVGEGT. This CDR3 reads CASSYDRQAGASYEQYF. The part of the CDR3 DNA that was read is TGTGCCAGCAGTTACGACCGACAAGCGGGAGCGTCCTACGAG.

As concerns this clone: The read ends 3 residues before the CDR3 terminus; that terminus is restored from the germline J gene. The chain combines TRBV7-9 with TRBJ1-5; no firm D call. V was clipped by 1 base and J by 9 bases, with 13 bases between them. Germline V lookup: CDR1 SEHNR, CDR2 FQNEAQ (reference sequence). This CDR3 spans 14 amino acids. The CDR3 sequence: CASSLDKPVRPQHF. The CDR3 DNA, read in part, is TGTGCCAGCAGCTTAGATAAGCCCGTGCGGCCC.

With respect to this clone: The DNA ends 3 residues before the CDR3 does, and the rest of the CDR3 is filled in from the germline J gene. The chain carries TRBV5-1 and TRBJ1-2; TRBD1 aligns across 7 bases. CDR3 length equals 17 residues. The germline V gene encodes CDR1 SGHRS and CDR2 YFSETQ. V shed 0 bases and J 0 bases; nucleotides not matched to a gene: 8. CDR3 sequence: CASSLDWTGVTNYGYTF. Partial CDR3 DNA: TGCGCCAGCAGCTTGGACTGGACAGGAGTAACTAACTATGGC.

Remarks on this clone: With the read ending 3 residues before the CDR3 end, the germline J gene is used to fill in that end. J is TRBJ2-1 and V is TRBV5-1, with D tentatively TRBD1 (5 bases). The CDR3 is 14 residues long. Germline lookup yields CDR1 SGHRS and CDR2 YFSETQ. Trimming left V 4 bases short and J 0 bases short, with 8 bases between. The sequenced CDR3 bases are TGCGCCAGCAGCCAGGGTGTCTCCTACAATGAG. Its translation: CASSQGVSYNE. In full, the CDR3 is CASSQGVSYNEQFF. The full variable domain, its missing parts supplied by reference TRBV5-1 and TRBJ2-1, is KAGVTQTPRYLIKTRGQQVTLSCSPISGHRSVSWYQQTPGQGLQFLFEYFSETQRNKGNFPGRFSGRQFSNSRSEMNVSTLELGDSALYLCASSQGVSYNEQFFGPGTRLTVL.

To note about this clone: The read terminates 3 residues ahead of where the CDR3 ends, so the germline J gene completes it. The chain carries TRBV2 and TRBJ2-3; 7 positions match TRBD2. The germline gives CDR1 SNHLY, CDR2 FYNNEI. This CDR3 is 15 amino acids long. The covered CDR3 bases are TGTGCCAGCAACGAAGCTGGGGGGGTTGGTCAGCCG. Protein product: CASNEAGGVGQP. The whole CDR3 sequence reads CASNEAGGVGQPQYF.

On this clone: The read comes to an end 3 residues before the CDR3 does, leaving the germline J gene to fill in the end. The rearrangement joins TRBV4-1 to TRBJ2-3; 9 bases match TRBD2. The CDR3 totals 16 residues. The ends lost 2 bases at V and 2 bases at J; junction bases unmatched: 5. The germline gives CDR1 MGHRA, CDR2 YSYEKL. The sequenced part of the CDR3 DNA is TGCGCCAGCAGCCAACTGACTAGCGGTAACACAGATACG. It codes for CASSQLTSGNTDT. The CDR3 as a whole reads CASSQLTSGNTDTQYF.

The CDR3 reads CASSYATKGQSNSPLHF. Incomplete CDR3 DNA: TGCGCCAGCAGCTATGCTACAAAAGGACAGTCAAATTCACCC. This chain connects TRBV5-1 to TRBJ1-6; D possibly corresponds to TRBD1 (6 bases). The read ends 3 residues before the CDR3 terminus; that terminus is restored from the germline J gene. The CDR3 extends over 17 amino acids. Looked up from germline, CDR1 is SGHRS and CDR2 is YFSETQ. V lost 3 bases to trimming and J lost 7 bases, with 20 bases between them.

The CDR3 DNA, read in part, is TGTGCCAGTAGTCAGGGTAACTCCTACAATGAG. Amino acids: CASSQGNSYNE. The complete CDR3 reads CASSQGNSYNEQFF. This chain connects TRBV19 to TRBJ2-1, with a tentative D call TRBD1 (5 bases). Read data end 3 residues before the CDR3 end; the end is taken from the germline J gene. The germline V gene has CDR1 LNHDA and CDR2 SQIVND (reference sequence). V gave up 5 bases and J gave up 0 bases, with 8 bases separating them. The CDR3 extends over 14 amino acids.

On this clone: The read is 3 residues too short to cover the CDR3 end, so that end is filled in from the germline J gene. The genes are TRBV19 and TRBJ1-2; D uncertain. CDR1 is LNHDA and CDR2 is SQIVND in the germline V gene (reference sequence). The CDR3 length is 17 residues. The DNA read from the CDR3 is TGTGCCAGTAGCAGACGACTAGCGGAACAACGCTACAATGAC. This codes for CASSRRLAEQRYND. From start to end, the CDR3 is CASSRRLAEQRYNDYTF.

CDR3: CASIQGAGQETQYF. The part of the CDR3 DNA that was read is TGTGCCAGCATACAGGGGGCTGGGCAAGAGACC. This sequence joins TRBV7-2 and TRBJ2-5; 9 bases fit TRBD1. Read sequence stops 3 residues before the CDR3 end, and the germline J gene provides the missing end. The ends lost 7 bases at V and 2 bases at J; junction bases unmatched: 5. In germline, CDR1 is SGHTA, CDR2 FQGNSA. The CDR3 has 14 amino acids.

Turning to this clone: The read terminates 3 residues ahead of where the CDR3 ends, so the germline J gene completes it. The chain combines TRBV30 with TRBJ2-2; D is possibly TRBD2 (6 bases). Trimming removed 7 bases at V and 8 bases at J, with 20 bases between. Germline CDR1 GTSNPN, CDR2 SVGIG (reference sequence). The CDR3 runs 14 residues. The CDR3 is CASSRDFSGGELFF. CDR3 DNA, as far as it was read: TGTGCCTCATCCCGGGACTTCTCAGGGGGGGAG.

For this clone: Coverage ceases 3 residues before the CDR3 finishes, and the germline J gene fills in the end. The gene calls are TRBV5-1 and TRBJ2-1; D may be TRBD2 (6 bases). Between the trimmed V and J ends, which lost 0 bases and 0 bases, there was a span of 10 bases. The CDR3 extends over 16 amino acids. Germline V gene sequence: CDR1 SGHRS, CDR2 YFSETQ. This CDR3 reads CASSLAVADSYNEQFF. Partial CDR3 DNA: TGCGCCAGCAGCTTGGCCGTAGCGGACTCCTACAATGAG.

Of note for this clone: The DNA ends 3 residues before the CDR3 does, and the rest of the CDR3 is filled in from the germline J gene. V and J are TRBV2 and TRBJ2-5, with D perhaps matching TRBD1 (6 bases). The germline CDR1 and CDR2 sequences are SNHLY and FYNNEI. V was trimmed by 6 bases and J by 5 bases, leaving 10 bases between them. CDR3 length: 12 residues. CDR3 protein: CASRTGRETQYF. CDR3 DNA, as far as it was read: TGTGCCAGCAGGACAGGTCGGGAGACC.

Comment on this clone: The read ends 3 residues shy of where the CDR3 ends; the end is completed using the germline J gene. Other DNA variants within this sample encode the same CDR3. The rearrangement links TRBV18 to TRBJ1-2; D is uncertain. Germline loops: CDR1 KGHSH, CDR2 LQKENI. Deletions cut 3 bases from V and 7 bases from J, with 9 bases between. The CDR3 loop spans 12 amino acids. The sequenced CDR3 bases are TGTGCCAGCTCACCGACGCGGGGTGGC. It encodes CASSPTRGG. The CDR3 in its entirety is CASSPTRGGYTF.

Concerning this clone itself: The sequenced fragment ends 3 residues before the CDR3 boundary, so the rest is inferred from the germline J gene. The rearrangement uses TRBV18 and TRBJ2-1; tentative D call: TRBD1 (6 bases). This CDR3 comprises 15 residues. Germline V gene sequence: CDR1 KGHSH, CDR2 LQKENI. V was trimmed by 1 base and J by 5 bases, leaving 12 bases between them. The CDR3 sequence is CASSPLIGTNNEQFF. Partial CDR3 DNA: TGTGCCAGCTCACCACTTATAGGGACAAACAATGAG.

With respect to this clone: With the read ending 3 residues before the CDR3 end, the germline J gene is used to fill in that end. The chain joins TRBV5-1 to TRBJ2-2, with 9 bases aligning to TRBD1. This CDR3 contains 15 residues. The V gene's germline CDR1 is SGHRS and CDR2 YFSETQ. CDR3 bases read: TGCGCCAGCAGCCGTTTGGGACAGGGTAATGAAAAG. Protein sequence: CASSRLGQGNEK. From start to end, the CDR3 is CASSRLGQGNEKLFF.

As concerns this clone: The read finishes 3 residues shy of the CDR3 end, and the germline J gene is used to complete it. V and J are TRBV19 and TRBJ1-1, with 11 bases matching TRBD1. The CDR3 has 16 residues. J was trimmed by 4 bases and V by 7 bases; bases with no gene match: 11. Germline V gene lookup returns CDR1 LNHDA and CDR2 SQIVND (reference sequence). The sequenced part of the CDR3 DNA is TGTGCCAGTATCTATCACACCGGGACAGGGGGCACTGAA. Translation gives CASIYHTGTGGTE. The complete CDR3 reads CASIYHTGTGGTEAFF.

Regarding this clone: The read ends 3 residues early relative to the CDR3; the germline J gene fills the gap. V is TRBV18 and J is TRBJ2-7; D is unresolved. CDR3 size: 12 residues. Between the trimmed V and J ends, which lost 3 bases and 5 bases, there was a span of 8 bases. Germline CDR1 is KGHSH and CDR2 is LQKENI. This chain's CDR3 is CASSPGGNEQYF. The covered CDR3 bases are TGTGCCAGCTCACCCGGCGGCAACGAG. Supplemented by reference TRBV18 and TRBJ2-7, the full variable domain reads NAGVMQNPRHLVRRRGQEARLRCSPMKGHSHVYWYRQLPEEGLKFMVYLQKENIIDESGMPKERFSAEFPKEGPSILRIQQVVRGDSAAYFCASSPGGNEQYFGPGTRLTVT.

Points on this clone: Coverage ceases 3 residues before the CDR3 finishes, and the germline J gene fills in the end. The genes are TRBV7-9 and TRBJ2-4, with D maybe TRBD1 (5 bases). Germline V gene data show CDR1 as SEHNR and CDR2 as FQNEAQ (reference sequence). The CDR3 is made up of 13 amino acids. The CDR3 is CASSLPGYYGQYF. The CDR3 DNA, read in part, is TGTGCCAGCAGCTTGCCAGGGTACTATGGT.

Regarding this clone: Read sequence stops 3 residues before the CDR3 end, and the germline J gene provides the missing end. This chain uses TRBV19 with TRBJ1-5, with 7 positions matching TRBD1. Looked up from germline, CDR1 is LNHDA and CDR2 is SQIVND (reference sequence). This CDR3 contains 15 residues. V was pared by 6 bases and J by 4 bases, with 9 bases of the junction left unmatched. The covered CDR3 bases are TGTGCCAGTAGGACAGGGCCGGGCTTAAATCAGCCC. Its protein is CASRTGPGLNQP. The full CDR3 protein reads CASRTGPGLNQPQHF.

A remark on this clone: Read data end 3 residues before the CDR3 end; the end is taken from the germline J gene. The chain uses TRBV6-1 and TRBJ1-1; D might be TRBD1 (6 bases). This CDR3 has 14 amino acids. CDR1 is MNHNS, CDR2 SASEGT, per germline. V lost 3 bases, J lost 3 bases, and 11 bases lay in between. The part of the CDR3 DNA that was read is TGTGCCAGCAGTGATAAAGGGGGTGACACTGAA. Protein: CASSDKGGDTE. The whole CDR3 reads CASSDKGGDTEAFF.

As to this clone: The CDR3 goes on 3 residues after the read ends, and that part is filled in from the germline J gene. The rearrangement links TRBV29-1 to TRBJ2-1; 9 bases agree with TRBD2. This CDR3 comprises 14 residues. Germline assignment: CDR1 SQVTM and CDR2 ANQGSEA. V lost 4 bases, J lost 7 bases, and 8 bases stayed unmatched. CDR3 bases read: TGCAGCGTTGTATCCAGCGGGAGGAGAAATGAG. Encoded protein: CSVVSSGRRNE. The full CDR3 reads CSVVSSGRRNEQFF.

The CDR3 spells CASSPLGSSYEQYF. Partial CDR3 DNA: TGTGCCAGCTCCCCCTTGGGCAGCTCCTACGAG. V is TRBV18 and J is TRBJ2-7; unclear D gene. The read ends 3 residues shy of where the CDR3 ends; the end is completed using the germline J gene. CDR1 KGHSH and CDR2 LQKENI come from the germline V gene. Trimming left V 6 bases short and J 0 bases short, with 12 bases between. The length of the CDR3 is 14 residues.